The rows below give T cell receptor beta chains drawn from one sample of a study of regulatory T cells in long-lasting Graves disease. MiXCR was run by TCRdb on the multiplex PCR reads, yielding one entry per CDR3 protein. The sample lists a few hundred thousand distinct CDR3 sequences, approximately 12% occurring once. In addition, the sample was reused for a study of T cells in Graves' hyperthyroidism and ophthalmopathy.

The input for sequencing was peripheral blood mononuclear cells (PBMCs), taken at new diagnosis, from a patient treated with antithyroid drugs. The origin of the receptors is a man aged 25-45 years with Graves disease. Each CDR3 is given with its conserved first and last residue. The D gene is left open where the match is weak. Clone sizes are given selectively: once, few, many, or a class where the clone is expanded.

>NA|many|TRBJ2-7|TRBV11-2
TGTGCCAGCGGAGACGGATGGTCAAACGAGCAGTACTTC
CASGDGWSNEQYF
>NA|NA|TRBJ1-1|TRBV9
TGTGCCAGCGGGCCATCAGGGGCCGCTAATGAAGCTTTCTTT
CASGPSGAANEAFF
>TRBD1|many|TRBJ2-3|TRBV7-2
TGTGCCAGCAGCTTAGCGACAGGGTCAGATACGCAGTATTTT
CASSLATGSDTQYF
>TRBD2|NA|TRBJ2-1|TRBV9
TGTGCCAGCAGTCCTAGCGGGAGCGTTGTTGAGCAGTTCTTC
CASSPSGSVVEQFF
>NA|few|TRBJ1-2|TRBV7-9
TGTGCCAGCAGCCTCGCCCCGGGCTACACCTTC
CASSLAPGYTF
>TRBD1|NA|TRBJ1-2|TRBV24-1
TGTGCCACCAGCGGAGGGACAGGGGGCTACACCTTC
CATSGGTGGYTF
>TRBD2|many|TRBJ2-2|TRBV10-3
TGTGCCATCAATCCTAGCGGGAGATTCAACACCGGGGAGCTGTTTTTT
CAINPSGRFNTGELFF
>NA|many|TRBJ2-1|TRBV2
TGTGCCAGCCGCAGGGTCAATTACAATGAGCAGTTCTTC
CASRRVNYNEQFF
>TRBD2|many|TRBJ2-1|TRBV12-3/TRBV12-4
TGTGCCAGCAGTTTAGGCGGGAGGAATGAGCAGTTCTTC
CASSLGGRNEQFF
>TRBD2|NA|TRBJ2-2|TRBV10-3
TGTGCCACCCTTGACCCGCTAGCGGCGAACACCGGGGAGCTGTTTTTT
CATLDPLAANTGELFF
>NA|many|TRBJ2-1|TRBV24-1
TGTGCCACCAGTGATTTCACTAGCTCCAATGAGCAGTTCTTC
CATSDFTSSNEQFF
>TRBD2|many|TRBJ2-1|TRBV20-1
TGCAGTGCCCGTAGCGGGAAAAGCGGCGGCAATGAGCAGTTCTTC
CSARSGKSGGNEQFF
>NA|many|TRBJ1-2|TRBV7-2
TGTGCCAGCAGCTTAGCACCCAGATCCGATGGCTACACCTTC
CASSLAPRSDGYTF
>TRBD2|many|TRBJ2-7|TRBV20-1
TGCAGTGCTCCGGGGACTAGCGGGAGGGTCCACGAGCAGTACTTC
CSAPGTSGRVHEQYF
>NA|few|TRBJ1-1|TRBV29-1
TGCAGCGTTTCCTCCGGGACGGAGAACACTGAAGCTTTCTTT
CSVSSGTENTEAFF
>TRBD1|many|TRBJ2-7|TRBV10-3
TGTGCCATCAGTCCGGGACAGGGGTCCTACGAGCAGTACTTC
CAISPGQGSYEQYF
>NA|many|TRBJ1-6|TRBV30
TGTGCCTGGACCTACACCCCCCATTCACCCCTCCACTTT
CAWTYTPHSPLHF
>NA|few|TRBJ1-1|TRBV19
TGTGCCAGTAGTTTCGGTCCCGTCACTGAAGCTTTCTTT
CASSFGPVTEAFF
>TRBD2|many|TRBJ2-4|TRBV7-2
TGTGCCAGCAGCTTAGTATCTAGCGGGGCCAAAAACATTCAGTACTTC
CASSLVSSGAKNIQYF
>TRBD2|NA|TRBJ2-7|TRBV5-1
TGCGCCAGCAGCTTGGCCGGGACTAGCGGGAGTGAGCAGTACTTC
CASSLAGTSGSEQYF
>NA|many|TRBJ2-7|TRBV20-1
TGCAGTGCTAGTCAGCAGGGCAACGAGCAGTACTTC
CSASQQGNEQYF
>NA|many|TRBJ2-5|TRBV12-3/TRBV12-4
TGTGCCAGCAGTTATAGGTACCAAGAGACCCAGTACTTC
CASSYRYQETQYF
>NA|many|TRBJ2-1|TRBV24-1
TGTGCCACCAGAGGACAGGAGGGCCGTAATGAGCAGTTCTTC
CATRGQEGRNEQFF
>NA|many|TRBJ1-2|TRBV18
TGCGCCAGCAGCCAAGATGGGCTCTATGGCTACACCTTC
CASSQDGLYGYTF
>NA|many|TRBJ1-2|TRBV6-2/TRBV6-3
TGTGCCAGCAGTTACTCGGGTGAGGTCACGTCTGGCTACACCTTC
CASSYSGEVTSGYTF
>NA|few|TRBJ1-5|TRBV5-5
TGTGCCAGCAGCTGGGGGCCCACTAGCAATCAGCCCCAGCATTTT
CASSWGPTSNQPQHF
>TRBD1|many|TRBJ1-1|TRBV28
TGTGCCAGCAGCGGGACAGTTGTCACTGAAGCTTTCTTT
CASSGTVVTEAFF
>TRBD2|NA|TRBJ2-1|TRBV10-3
TGTGCCAAGCTAAGCGGGAGACCTTCCATTGAGCAGTTCTTC
CAKLSGRPSIEQFF
>TRBD1|many|TRBJ2-1|TRBV6-2/TRBV6-3
TGTGCCATACAACCGACAGGGTCCTACAATGAGCAGTTCTTC
CAIQPTGSYNEQFF
>TRBD2|few|TRBJ2-1|TRBV7-8
TGTGCCAGCAGCTTAAAGCGGGGTCCTGGCCCTTACAATGAGCAGTTCTTC
CASSLKRGPGPYNEQFF
>NA|many|TRBJ2-5|TRBV12-3/TRBV12-4
TGTGCCAGCAGTGAGGAGGGGGGTGCAGAGACCCAGTACTTC
CASSEEGGAETQYF
>TRBD2|NA|TRBJ2-7|TRBV11-1
TGTGCCAGCAGCCAAAAACGGGGGGCCTACGAGCAGTACTTC
CASSQKRGAYEQYF
>TRBD2|many|TRBJ2-3|TRBV20-1
TGCAGTGCTAGGGCTAGCGGGCGGGATACGCAGTATTTT
CSARASGRDTQYF
>NA|few|TRBJ2-6|TRBV19
TGTGCCAGTAGTATAGTAGCGTCTGGGGCCAACGTCCTGACTTTC
CASSIVASGANVLTF
>TRBD2|many|TRBJ2-5|TRBV20-1
TGCAGTGCCAAATTACTAGCGGGTCTTACTCAAGAGACCCAGTACTTC
CSAKLLAGLTQETQYF
>NA|NA|TRBJ1-2|TRBV4-1
TGCGCCAGCAGCCAAGATGGACTGACAGAGGGCTACACCTTC
CASSQDGLTEGYTF
>NA|NA|TRBJ2-7|TRBV28
TGTGCCAGCAGCCAAGATCGTGAACCCGGGGGCTACGAGCAGTACTTC
CASSQDREPGGYEQYF
>NA|many|TRBJ2-1|TRBV20-1
TGCAGTGCTAGCTTGACTAGGGGGCATGAGCAGTTCTTC
CSASLTRGHEQFF
>NA|many|TRBJ1-1|TRBV28
TGTGCCAGCAGTTTCTGGGCAGGCTACACTGAAGCTTTCTTT
CASSFWAGYTEAFF
>TRBD2|many|TRBJ2-1|TRBV6-1
TGTGCCAGCACCATCTCAGCGGGAATCTACAATGAGCAGTTCTTC
CASTISAGIYNEQFF
>TRBD1|NA|TRBJ2-2|TRBV4-1
TGCGCCAGCAGCCTAGAGACAGGGCATGTCACCGGGGAGCTGTTTTTT
CASSLETGHVTGELFF
>TRBD1|many|TRBJ1-2|TRBV18
TGTGCCAGCTCACCACCGACAGGGGGGGTATATGGCTACACCTTC
CASSPPTGGVYGYTF
>NA|many|TRBJ2-3|TRBV10-3
TGTGCCATCAGTACGGGACTCCTAGGCGATACGCAGTATTTT
CAISTGLLGDTQYF
>NA|NA|TRBJ2-1|TRBV29-1
TGCAGCGTAGCCCCAAGGAGCTATGAGCAGTTCTTC
CSVAPRSYEQFF
>NA|many|TRBJ2-7|TRBV11-2
TGTGCCAGCAGCTACGGGCCAGGGTCAGCCGAGCAGTACTTC
CASSYGPGSAEQYF
>NA|many|TRBJ2-1|TRBV5-1
TGCGCCAGCAGCTTGGCCCCGGGGAACGTACAGGGAATATTCTACAATGAGCAGTTCTTC
CASSLAPGNVQGIFYNEQFF
>TRBD1|NA|TRBJ2-7|TRBV5-4
TGTGCCAGCAGCTTGAACAGGGGGCGCGTTCTCGAGCAGTACTTC
CASSLNRGRVLEQYF
>NA|few|TRBJ2-7|TRBV13
TGTGCCAGCAGCCCCGGGACGGTTTTGTACGAGCAGTACTTC
CASSPGTVLYEQYF
>NA|many|TRBJ2-7|TRBV12-3/TRBV12-4
TGTGCCAGCAGTTTCGGGGCACCCTACGAGCAGTACTTC
CASSFGAPYEQYF
>NA|many|TRBJ1-3|TRBV12-3/TRBV12-4
TGTGCCAGCACGGTTGGGGGACGGAACTCTGGAAACACCATATATTTT
CASTVGGRNSGNTIYF
>TRBD2|many|TRBJ2-3|TRBV11-2
TGTGCCAGCAGCTTAGAAGTAGCGGGAGGGAGCACAGATACGCAGTATTTT
CASSLEVAGGSTDTQYF
>NA|many|TRBJ2-7|TRBV29-1
TGCAGCGTGCCGGGACGGAGCTCCTACGAGCAGTACTTC
CSVPGRSSYEQYF
>TRBD2|many|TRBJ2-5|TRBV6-2/TRBV6-3
TGTGCCAGCAGTTTCGCTAGCGGGATCAGAGAGACCCAGTACTTC
CASSFASGIRETQYF
>NA|few|TRBJ2-2|TRBV20-1
TGCAGTGCTAACCGTCTTGGGACCGGGGAGCTGTTTTTT
CSANRLGTGELFF
>NA|few|TRBJ2-7|TRBV29-1
TGCAGCGTTATATCGGTCTACGAGCAGTACTTC
CSVISVYEQYF